What follows describes a single TCR beta chain. The study ran its PCR with 60 Vbeta and 13 Jbeta primers. Profiled with immunoSEQ multiplex PCR; TCRdb holds only in-frame clones, not every one. The data hold 120,000 to 150,000 clones, with 64% observed a single time. The sample comes from a study of cytomegalovirus exposure and HLA in healthy donors. V shed 0 bases and J 4 bases; nucleotides not matched to a gene: 5. From germline, CDR1 is SGHRS and CDR2 YFSETQ. The CDR3 is made up of 16 amino acids. Sequenced: PBMCs. This receptor was taken from a woman between 25 and 40 years old in good health and CMV-seropositive. The chain links TRBV5-1 to TRBJ2-1, with TRBD2 matching over 9 bases. The CDR3 here is CASSLGASGTYNEQFF. For the CDR3, the DNA is TGCGCCAGCAGCTTGGGCGCTAGCGGGACGTACAATGAGCAGTTCTTC.